A single sample gave rise to the 29 T cell receptor beta chains below, sequenced in a study of blood T cell repertoires in COVID-19. The data were produced by immunoSEQ multiplex PCR, yet TCRdb's version contains in-frame clones alone and is incomplete. The sample holds approximately 230,000 clones, about 88% seen once. Sequenced: peripheral blood. The receptors were gathered from a woman aged 40 to 50 who had recovered from COVID-19.

The chain has TRBV24-1 and TRBJ1-2; 7 bases fit TRBD1. The CDR3 totals 11 residues. The germline CDR1 and CDR2 sequences are KGHDR and SFDVKD. The ends lost 10 bases at V and 5 bases at J; junction bases unmatched: 3. In DNA, the CDR3 is TGTGCCACAGGGACAGTATATGGCTACACCTTC. Translation gives CATGTVYGYTF.

The gene calls are TRBV4-3 and TRBJ2-3; 7 bases match TRBD1. CDR3 size: 16 residues. Germline CDR1 and CDR2: LGHNA and YSLEER. J gave up 2 bases and V 3 bases, and 8 bases lay outside the gene matches. The CDR3 sequence is CASSHRRGGFTDTQYF. The CDR3 bases are TGCGCCAGCAGCCACCGCAGAGGGGGCTTCACAGATACGCAGTATTTT.

On this clone itself: Given the absence of the conserved phenylalanine or tryptophan at the CDR3 end, a read error is likely. The limits of the CDR3 on the DNA are not certain, so only TCRdb's listed CDR3 is given. V usage is TRBV7-9 and J usage is TRBJ1-2. The germline CDR1 and CDR2 sequences are SEHNR and FQNEAQ (reference sequence). The CDR3 is made up of 11 amino acids, end residues included. The CDR3 reads CASSFSEEQSL.

The chain carries TRBV19 and TRBJ2-3; 7 bases agree with TRBD2. This CDR3 is 16 amino acids long. Germline lookup yields CDR1 LNHDA and CDR2 SQIVND (reference sequence). With 4 bases clipped from V and 0 bases from J, the junction kept 7 bases outside the gene matches. The CDR3 protein is CASSTGTTSSTDTQYF. The CDR3 nucleotides are TGTGCCAGTAGTACCGGGACTACTTCTAGCACAGATACGCAGTATTTT.

This clone was picked up one time. DNA of the CDR3: TGTGCCAGCAGCGTTAGTATTTCCCCCTACAATGAGCAGTTCTTC. It is translated as CASSVSISPYNEQFF. This chain uses TRBV9 with TRBJ2-1; D remains unclear. CDR1 and CDR2 from the germline V gene are SGDLS and YYNGEE. V shed 2 bases and J shed 2 bases, with 11 bases lying between them. The CDR3 extends over 15 amino acids.

V is TRBV9 and J is TRBJ1-6; tentatively, D is TRBD1 (5 bases). The V gene's germline CDR1 is SGDLS and CDR2 YYNGEE. CDR3 length: 14 amino acids. Trimming took off 2 bases at V and 8 bases at J, with 11 bases between the two ends. The CDR3 region is CASSVKGSDSPLHF. As DNA, the CDR3 is TGTGCCAGCAGCGTTAAGGGGTCGGATTCACCCCTCCACTTT. The whole variable domain, remainder taken from reference TRBV9 and TRBJ1-6, is DSGVTQTPKHLITATGQRVTLRCSPRSGDLSVYWYQQSLDQGLQFLIQYYNGEERAKGNILERFSAQQFPDLHSELNLSSLELGDSALYFCASSVKGSDSPLHFGNGTRLTVT.

The J gene is TRBJ1-3, the V gene TRBV18, with 8 bases that match TRBD1. Germline-derived CDR1 and CDR2 are KGHSH and LQKENI. CDR3 size: 15 residues. Germline trimming cut 6 bases from V and 4 bases from J; bases unmatched to any gene: 8. DNA for the CDR3: TGTGCCAGCTCCCAGGGACAGGCGGGCGGAAACACCATATATTTT. Residues: CASSQGQAGGNTIYF.

The gene calls are TRBV4-2 and TRBJ2-3; a possible D gene is TRBD2 (5 bases). This CDR3 is built from 17 residues. The V gene's germline CDR1 is LGHNA and CDR2 YNFKEQ. V dropped 0 bases and J dropped 6 bases, with 19 bases sitting between them. The CDR3 sequence is CASSQEKEGPTWDTQYF. In nucleotides, the CDR3 is TGTGCCAGCAGCCAAGAAAAAGAGGGTCCCACTTGGGATACGCAGTATTTT.

A word on this clone: This specimen includes other DNA sequences encoding the same CDR3. CDR3 sequence (DNA): TGTGCCAGCAGTCACCTAGGGGGCAAGGAGGAGACCCAGTACTTC. Protein product: CASSHLGGKEETQYF. V is TRBV11-2 and J is TRBJ2-5; 7 nucleotides line up with TRBD1. V gave up 6 bases and J gave up 5 bases; unmatched junction bases: 12. Germline V gene data show CDR1 as SGHAT and CDR2 as FQNNGV. The CDR3 extends over 15 amino acids.

The chain links TRBV10-3 to TRBJ1-3; 10 nucleotides line up with TRBD1. Germline CDR1 and CDR2: ENHRY and SYGVKD. V dropped 9 bases and J dropped 0; count of bases not matched to a gene: 5. This CDR3 is built from 15 residues. For the CDR3, the DNA is TGTGCCATTTGGACAGGGGGGATCTCTGGAAACACCATATATTTT. Its protein product is CAIWTGGISGNTIYF.

The chain couples TRBV15 to TRBJ1-6; TRBD1 might be the D (6 bases). Trimming cost V 0 bases and J 0 bases, with 9 bases left between them. CDR1 and CDR2 (germline): LNHNV, YYDKDF (reference sequence). The CDR3 sequence is 17 residues long. The CDR3 here is CATSRDGGASYNSPLHF. CDR3 coding DNA: TGTGCCACCAGCAGAGATGGGGGCGCCTCCTATAATTCACCCCTCCACTTT.

The chain combines TRBV6-5 with TRBJ2-1; tentative D call: TRBD2 (6 bases). This CDR3 is 15 amino acids long. Germline CDR1 reads MNHEY; CDR2 reads SVGAGI. With 6 bases removed from V and 1 base from J, the gap between germline ends came to 13 bases. The CDR3 region has the DNA TGTGCCAGCAGAAACCGGAGGGGTTCCTACAATGAGCAGTTCTTC. It encodes CASRNRRGSYNEQFF.

The chain recombines TRBV27 with TRBJ2-3, with 11 bases matching TRBD2. The CDR3 spans 17 residues. From germline, CDR1 is MNHEY and CDR2 SMNVEV (reference sequence). V was clipped by 5 bases and J by 6 bases; unmatched bases: 13. In DNA, the CDR3 is TGTGCCAGCAGTCTGTATTCAGCGACTAGCGGGAAGGATACGCAGTATTTT. Translating it yields CASSLYSATSGKDTQYF.

V is TRBV28 and J is TRBJ1-2; D uncertain. The CDR3 has 14 amino acids. V lost 6 bases and J 7 bases, leaving 18 bases between the germline ends. Germline assignment: CDR1 MDHEN and CDR2 SYDVKM. The CDR3 DNA sequence: TGTGCCAGCAGCCTACACAGCGGAGTGCCTGGCTACACCTTC. Translated, it gives CASSLHSGVPGYTF.

The chain is built from TRBV6-6 and TRBJ2-3; weak D call: TRBD1 (6 bases). The germline CDR1 and CDR2 sequences are MNHNY and SVGAGI (reference sequence). The CDR3 covers 15 residues. V lost 0 bases, J lost 1 base, and 8 bases lay in between. The CDR3 loop is CASSYSGGGTDTQYF. The CDR3 coding sequence is TGTGCCAGCAGTTACTCTGGGGGCGGCACAGATACGCAGTATTTT.

This chain joins TRBV9 and TRBJ2-5, with TRBD1 matching over 10 bases. The CDR3 consists of 15 residues. CDR1 SGDLS and CDR2 YYNGEE come from the germline V gene. V shed 3 bases and J 2 bases; nucleotides not matched to a gene: 4. CDR3 in amino acids: CASSEGTGVQETQYF. CDR3 nucleotides: TGTGCCAGCAGCGAGGGGACAGGGGTGCAAGAGACCCAGTACTTC.

The chain has TRBV4-3 and TRBJ2-3; tentative D call: TRBD2 (5 bases). The CDR3 has 16 residues. Germline V CDR1 and CDR2: LGHNA, YSLEER. The V end was cut by 0 bases, the J end by 0 bases, with 10 bases between. The CDR3 loop is CASSQDRLASTDTQYF. In DNA, the CDR3 is TGCGCCAGCAGCCAAGATCGGCTAGCTAGCACAGATACGCAGTATTTT.

J is TRBJ2-1 and V is TRBV9, with 7 bases matching TRBD1. J gave up 6 bases and V 4 bases, and 13 bases lay outside the gene matches. Germline loops: CDR1 SGDLS, CDR2 YYNGEE. The CDR3 is 16 residues long. This CDR3 reads CASSPARGNHGNEQFF. CDR3 DNA: TGTGCCAGCAGCCCCGCCAGGGGGAACCACGGCAATGAGCAGTTCTTC.

The rearrangement joins TRBV30 to TRBJ1-5; tentatively, D is TRBD1 (5 bases). Trimming cost V 0 bases and J 2 bases, with 11 bases left between them. Germline V CDR1 and CDR2: GTSNPN, SVGIG (reference sequence). The CDR3 has 15 amino acids. The CDR3 region has the DNA TGTGCCTGGAGTGTCGGGGGGATCGGCAATCAGCCCCAGCATTTT. Translating gives CAWSVGGIGNQPQHF.

The chain joins TRBV3-1 (or the pseudogene TRBV3-2) to TRBJ1-4; TRBD1 might be the D (5 bases). V gave up 5 bases and J gave up 7 bases, with 8 bases separating them. CDR3 length: 12 amino acids. Germline V lookup: CDR1 LGHDT, CDR2 YNNKEL (reference sequence). The CDR3 DNA sequence: TGTGCCAGCAGCGGGGGGGGTGAAAAACTGTTTTTT. Its translation: CASSGGGEKLFF.

In its sample, this clone was seen once. The chain has TRBV6-2 or TRBV6-3 and TRBJ2-5; 8 bases match TRBD2. V shed 6 bases, J shed 0 bases, and the junction held 9 bases outside the gene matches. This CDR3 has 16 amino acids. Looked up from germline, CDR1 is MNHEY and CDR2 is SVGEGT. Written as DNA, the CDR3 is TGTGCCAGCAGCACGGGGGGGAGCGGGGACCAAGAGACCCAGTACTTC. Encoded protein: CASSTGGSGDQETQYF.

Written as DNA, the CDR3 is TGTGCCAGCTCACCAAATCAGGGGGCTAATGAAAAACTGTTTTTT. This translates into CASSPNQGANEKLFF. This chain uses TRBV18 with TRBJ1-4; 7 nucleotides line up with TRBD1. J gave up 3 bases and V 2 bases, and 3 bases lay outside the gene matches. Germline V lookup: CDR1 KGHSH, CDR2 LQKENI. This CDR3 has 15 amino acids.

The table lists this clone with a count of one. The chain employs TRBV2 and TRBJ2-3, with a weak D call TRBD2 (5 bases). This CDR3 has 13 residues. Germline V gene data show CDR1 as SNHLY and CDR2 as FYNNEI. V was pared by 7 bases and J by 2 bases, with 10 bases between. The CDR3 DNA is TGTGCCAGCAAGAGGACTTACACAGATACGCAGTATTTT. As protein: CASKRTYTDTQYF.

This clone was recorded a few times. The V call is TRBV7-8, the J call TRBJ1-1; no definite D call. Trimming pared 2 bases from V and 2 bases from J, leaving 6 bases between. CDR3 length: 13 amino acids. Germline-derived CDR1 and CDR2 are SGHVS and FQNEAQ. The CDR3 spells CASSLFLNTEAFF. The CDR3 nucleotides are TGTGCCAGCAGCTTATTCCTTAACACTGAAGCTTTCTTT.

The genes are TRBV7-8 and TRBJ2-3; D is perhaps TRBD1 (5 bases). Deletions cut 0 bases from V and 4 bases from J, with 11 bases between. The CDR3 spans 15 residues. Germline V gene sequence: CDR1 SGHVS, CDR2 FQNEAQ. DNA of the CDR3: TGTGCCAGCAGCTTAGCCCAGGGAACCGCAGATACGCAGTATTTT. This sequence encodes CASSLAQGTADTQYF.

The chain uses TRBV28 and TRBJ1-2, with 7 positions matching TRBD1. The V segment lost 6 bases and the J segment 4 bases; nucleotides outside the gene matches: 5. Germline V gives CDR1 MDHEN, CDR2 SYDVKM. The CDR3 covers 13 residues. The CDR3 reads CASRAGTAYGYTF. CDR3 in DNA: TGTGCCAGCAGGGCCGGGACAGCCTATGGCTACACCTTC.

This chain connects TRBV7-3 to TRBJ2-4; D perhaps matches TRBD1 (5 bases). Trimming removed 4 bases from V and 15 bases from J, with 16 bases in between. Germline V gene sequence: CDR1 SGHTA, CDR2 FQGTGA. The CDR3 spans 12 residues. CDR3 in DNA: TGTGCCAGCAGCTCTGACAGATTAGTCTGGTACTTC. Translated: CASSSDRLVWYF.

The rearrangement links TRBV10-3 to TRBJ1-2; TRBD1 agrees at 7 bases. The CDR3 runs to 14 residues. CDR1 and CDR2 (germline): ENHRY, SYGVKD. With 8 bases clipped from V and 2 bases from J, the junction kept 8 bases outside the gene matches. CDR3 sequence reads: CAIGRTGRNYGYTF. For the CDR3, the DNA is TGTGCCATCGGTCGGACAGGCCGAAACTATGGCTACACCTTC.

This chain uses TRBV6-2 or TRBV6-3 with TRBJ2-1; the D gene is possibly TRBD1 (6 bases). V gave up 0 bases and J gave up 2 bases, with 8 bases separating them. The CDR3 has 15 amino acids. CDR1 is MNHEY, CDR2 SVGEGT, per germline. CDR3 region: CASSYSQGTYNEQFF. CDR3 sequence (DNA): TGTGCCAGCAGTTACTCCCAGGGGACCTACAATGAGCAGTTCTTC.